Listed below are T cell receptor beta chains from one sample, sequenced in a study of blood T cells in healthy people across ages. In TCRdb, the 5' RACE reads were re-called with MiXCR into one record per CDR3 protein. The table includes 1.5 million to 2 million distinct CDR3 sequences, roughly two fifths detected once. The specimen was blood. Receptor source: a human donor in good health. Both conserved end residues are part of each CDR3. A D gene is named only where the DNA matches it firmly. A row's size may be missing; if present it is once, few, many or a size class.

d_call,v_call,cdr3_length,j_call,clone_size,cdr3_nt,cdr3_aa
TRBD2,TRBV7-6,20,TRBJ2-3,few,TGTGCCAGCACCCAAGGGCCTGGACTAGCGGGGGCCCGCCTAACAGATACGCAGTATTTT,CASTQGPGLAGARLTDTQYF
.,TRBV9,12,TRBJ1-6,.,TGTGCCAGCAGCGGCAGGGATTCACCCCTCCACTTT,CASSGRDSPLHF
.,TRBV4-3,15,TRBJ2-1,.,TGCGCCAGCAGCCAAGATGTAGTCCGAGGGGATGAGCAGTTCTTC,CASSQDVVRGDEQFF
.,TRBV2,13,TRBJ2-1,.,TGTGCCAGCAGTGGGAATGTGGAGGGTGAGCAGTTCTTC,CASSGNVEGEQFF
TRBD2,TRBV28,15,TRBJ2-7,.,TGTGCCAGCAGTCTACAACTAGCGGTGTGGAACGAGCAGTACTTC,CASSLQLAVWNEQYF
.,TRBV29-1,11,TRBJ2-5,few,TGCAGCGTTGAGGGGGCGGCGGCCCAGTACTTC,CSVEGAAAQYF
TRBD2,TRBV5-1,15,TRBJ2-2,once,TGCGCCAGCAGTCTAGCGGCCAGGAACATCGGGGAGCTGTTTTTT,CASSLAARNIGELFF
.,TRBV20-1,16,TRBJ1-2,few,TGCAGTGCTAGAGATCGGGTAGAGGGTGTGGGAGGTGGCTACACCTTC,CSARDRVEGVGGGYTF
.,TRBV28,14,TRBJ1-2,few,TGTGCCAGCAGTTTCTCAGGGGCTAACTATGGCTACACCTTC,CASSFSGANYGYTF
TRBD2,TRBV20-1,15,TRBJ2-3,few,TGCAGTGCTCAACTGGGACTAGCGGCCACAGATACGCAGTATTTT,CSAQLGLAATDTQYF
.,TRBV7-2,14,TRBJ2-1,many,TGTGCCAGCAGCTCCATTGTAGGGGACAATGAGCAGTTCTTC,CASSSIVGDNEQFF
.,TRBV7-2,12,TRBJ1-5,.,TGTGCCAGCAGCCCGGACAGACAGCCCCAGCATTTT,CASSPDRQPQHF
TRBD1,TRBV4-1,15,TRBJ2-1,few,TGCGCCAGCAGCCGAGACAGGGGCCTGGCTGCTGAGCAGTTCTTC,CASSRDRGLAAEQFF
TRBD2,TRBV29-1,16,TRBJ2-5,many,TGCAGCGTCCTCACCCAGAGCGGGGGGGCTTCAGAGACCCAGTACTTC,CSVLTQSGGASETQYF
.,TRBV3-1,15,TRBJ1-2,few,TGTGCCAGCAGCCAAAGGGGCGAAATTAACTATGGCTACACCTTC,CASSQRGEINYGYTF
.,TRBV7-2,15,TRBJ2-5,few,TGTGCCAGCAGTAAAGAGAGACTAGTCCAGGAGACCCAGTACTTC,CASSKERLVQETQYF
TRBD1,TRBV6-2/TRBV6-3,14,TRBJ2-4,.,TGTGCCAGCAGTACGACAGGGACCAAAAACATTCAGTACTTC,CASSTTGTKNIQYF
TRBD1,TRBV7-9,14,TRBJ2-3,.,TGTGCCAGCAGCACGGGACAGAGGGGGGATACGCAGTATTTT,CASSTGQRGDTQYF
.,TRBV20-1,15,TRBJ1-2,.,TGCAGTGCTAGGGGCTGGGACGGGCATAACTATGGCTACACCTTC,CSARGWDGHNYGYTF
TRBD1,TRBV11-2,17,TRBJ2-7,.,TGTGCCAGCAGCGTCCCGGGACAGGGCCAATTCTCCTACGAGCAGTACTTC,CASSVPGQGQFSYEQYF
.,TRBV21-1,15,TRBJ2-7,.,TGTGCCAGCAGCATCCTCCGGGACAGCTACTACGAGCAGTACTTC,CASSILRDSYYEQYF
TRBD1,TRBV6-5,20,TRBJ1-3,.,TGTGCCAGCAGTTACCCCTATAGGGACAGGGGGTTCAGCTCTGGAAACACCATATATTTT,CASSYPYRDRGFSSGNTIYF
.,TRBV4-1,16,TRBJ1-2,few,TGCGCCAGCAGCCAAGTCACAGAGGTGGGGGGAAGAGGCTACACCTTC,CASSQVTEVGGRGYTF
.,TRBV20-1,14,TRBJ1-4,few,TGCAGTGCTAGAGATATTAGGGTTGGGGAAAAACTGTTTTTT,CSARDIRVGEKLFF
.,TRBV6-6,14,TRBJ1-1,.,TGTGCCTCAGGAGCAAGCTTTATGAACACTGAAGCTTTCTTT,CASGASFMNTEAFF
.,TRBV2,12,TRBJ2-3,once,TGTGCCAGCAGTGCCGGGACGGGCACGCAGTATTTT,CASSAGTGTQYF